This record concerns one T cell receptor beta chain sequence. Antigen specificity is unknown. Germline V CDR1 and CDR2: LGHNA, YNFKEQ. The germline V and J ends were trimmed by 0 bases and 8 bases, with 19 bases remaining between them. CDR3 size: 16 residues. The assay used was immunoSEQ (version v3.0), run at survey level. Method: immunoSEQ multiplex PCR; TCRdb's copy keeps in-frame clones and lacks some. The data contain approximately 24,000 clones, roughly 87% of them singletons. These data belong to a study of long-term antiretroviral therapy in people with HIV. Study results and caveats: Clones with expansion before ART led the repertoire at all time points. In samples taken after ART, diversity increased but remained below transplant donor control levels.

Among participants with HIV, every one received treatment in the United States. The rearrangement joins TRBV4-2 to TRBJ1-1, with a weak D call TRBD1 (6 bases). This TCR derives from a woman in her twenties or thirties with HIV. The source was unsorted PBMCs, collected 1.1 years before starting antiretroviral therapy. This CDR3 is CASSQDGGQGIGEAFF. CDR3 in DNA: TGTGCCAGCAGCCAAGACGGGGGACAAGGAATAGGAGAAGCTTTCTTT.